Described below is a single T cell receptor beta chain sequence and its context. The sample comes from a study of blood T cells in healthy people across ages. CDR1 is SGHVS and CDR2 is FQNEAQ in the germline V gene. Trimming cost V 1 base and J 8 bases, with 11 bases left between them. This CDR3 is 13 amino acids long. Through a sample-barcoded 5' primer and a J-beta primer mix, a second PCR was run for roughly 6 to 11 cycles. TCRdb reprocessed the 5' RACE reads via MiXCR and lists one record per CDR3 protein. The repertoire holds hundreds of thousands of distinct CDR3 sequences, around 25% seen once, with more than 8.5% in the top ten. These same records also appear under a second study, on T cells of mothers and their children. That report adds: For each mother, over 10 million TCR beta CDR3 reads were obtained, and for each child, roughly 3.2 million.

The sample taken for sequencing was blood. V is TRBV7-8 and J is TRBJ1-2; D is unclear. The origin of this receptor is a boy aged 10-17 years in good health. As DNA, the CDR3 is TGTGCCAGCAGCTTAGGGGTAGGGCCCGGCTACACCTTC. Translation: CASSLGVGPGYTF.